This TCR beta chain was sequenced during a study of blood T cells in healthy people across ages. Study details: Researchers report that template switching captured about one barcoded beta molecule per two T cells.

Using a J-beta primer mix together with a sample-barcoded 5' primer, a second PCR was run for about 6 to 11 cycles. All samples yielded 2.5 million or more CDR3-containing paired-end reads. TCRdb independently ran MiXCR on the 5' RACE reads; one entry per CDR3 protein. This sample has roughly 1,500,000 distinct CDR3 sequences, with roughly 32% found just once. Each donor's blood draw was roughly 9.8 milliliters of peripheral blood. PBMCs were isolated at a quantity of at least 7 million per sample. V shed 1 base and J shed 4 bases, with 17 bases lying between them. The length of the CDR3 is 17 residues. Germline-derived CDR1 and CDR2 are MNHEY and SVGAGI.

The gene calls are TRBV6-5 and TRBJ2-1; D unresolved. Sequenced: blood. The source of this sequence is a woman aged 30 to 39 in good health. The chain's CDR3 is CASSYCTGYNAYNEQFF. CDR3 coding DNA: TGTGCCAGCAGTTACTGCACCGGGTATAACGCATACAATGAGCAGTTCTTC.